The 15 T cell receptor beta chains given below trace back to one sample, sequenced in a study of monozygotic twins with cystic fibrosis. Sequencing used immunoSEQ multiplex PCR; TCRdb keeps in-frame clones, though not all of them. Seen here are 30,000 or so clones, under 95% observed once, and the top ten hold over 0.7%. The source material was blood. Receptors originate from a girl aged 2-10 years with cystic fibrosis.

The rearrangement links TRBV10-3 to TRBJ2-3; no definite D call. CDR3 size: 17 residues. Germline lookup yields CDR1 ENHRY and CDR2 SYGVKD. V was clipped by 6 bases and J by 1 base, with 20 bases between them. The CDR3: CAISAALVVGGTDTQYF. CDR3 nucleotide sequence: TGTGCCATCAGCGCAGCACTTGTAGTAGGTGGCACAGATACGCAGTATTTT.

This sequence joins TRBV6-1 and TRBJ1-2; 8 nucleotides agree with TRBD1. This CDR3 has 15 amino acids. Germline CDR1 is MNHNS and CDR2 is SASEGT. Trimming took 3 bases from V and 6 from J; bases not matched to a gene: 9. The DNA for the CDR3 is TGTGCCAGCAGTGATGGGGCAGGGGGCGACAATGGCTACACCTTC. It specifies CASSDGAGGDNGYTF.

The chain is built from TRBV30 and TRBJ1-4; D is unclear. V was cut by 4 bases and J by 7 bases, with 7 bases left in between. The CDR3 runs 11 residues. In germline, CDR1 is GTSNPN, CDR2 SVGIG (reference sequence). The CDR3 loop reads CAWTKAEKLFF. The CDR3 bases are TGTGCCTGGACCAAAGCTGAAAAACTGTTTTTT.

The chain combines TRBV6-5 with TRBJ1-1, with unresolved D. The CDR3 covers 12 residues. CDR1 MNHEY and CDR2 SVGAGI come from the germline V gene. V was shortened by 2 bases and J by 8 bases, with 9 bases between the two germline ends. The CDR3 protein is CASSYPTGEAFF. The DNA for the CDR3 is TGTGCCAGCAGTTACCCCACTGGAGAAGCTTTCTTT.

The J gene is TRBJ2-7, the V gene TRBV5-1; 10 nucleotides match TRBD1. The CDR3 is 14 residues long. Per the germline V gene, CDR1 is SGHRS and CDR2 is YFSETQ. Germline trimming cut 1 base from V and 5 bases from J; bases unmatched to any gene: 3. For the CDR3, the DNA is TGCGCCAGCAGCTTGTCCGGGACAGGGGACGAGCAGTACTTC. It specifies CASSLSGTGDEQYF.

The rearrangement uses TRBV6-6 and TRBJ2-2; D is possibly TRBD1 (6 bases). Germline values: CDR1 MNHNY, CDR2 SVGAGI (reference sequence). This CDR3 has 13 residues. Trimming removed 7 bases at V and 5 bases at J, with 11 bases between. The CDR3 is CASTLTGTGELFF. The CDR3 DNA reads TGTGCCAGCACTTTAACAGGGACCGGGGAGCTGTTTTTT.

This chain joins TRBV5-1 and TRBJ1-2; no clear D gene. Germline CDR1 and CDR2: SGHRS and YFSETQ. The CDR3 is 14 amino acids. The V end lost 4 bases, the J end lost 4 bases, and 14 bases lay between the germline ends. The CDR3 is CASSQWEDGYGYTF. CDR3 coding DNA: TGCGCCAGCAGCCAATGGGAGGATGGCTATGGCTACACCTTC.

CDR3 residues: CSVESGPGIYYGYTF. The CDR3 DNA sequence: TGCAGCGTTGAATCTGGTCCGGGGATCTACTATGGCTACACCTTC. This chain connects TRBV29-1 to TRBJ1-2; no clear D gene. V lost 2 bases and J 3 bases, leaving 16 bases between the germline ends. Germline V gene sequence: CDR1 SQVTM, CDR2 ANQGSEA. CDR3 length: 15 amino acids.

This clone was found a few times. This chain joins TRBV10-3 and TRBJ2-2, with D perhaps matching TRBD2 (6 bases). V lost 7 bases and J 0 bases, leaving 9 bases between the germline ends. CDR1 and CDR2 (germline): ENHRY, SYGVKD. This CDR3 is built from 14 residues. The DNA for the CDR3 is TGTGCCATCAACGGGGGATCGAACACCGGGGAGCTGTTTTTT. Translated: CAINGGSNTGELFF.

This sequence joins TRBV30 and TRBJ2-7; the D is unclear. V lost 0 bases to trimming and J lost 1 base, with 4 bases between them. Germline loops: CDR1 GTSNPN, CDR2 SVGIG (reference sequence). The CDR3 runs to 12 residues. The CDR3 region is CAWSVPSYEQYF. CDR3 DNA sequence: TGTGCCTGGAGTGTCCCTTCCTACGAGCAGTACTTC.

The J gene is TRBJ1-1, the V gene TRBV7-9; the D gene is possibly TRBD1 (6 bases). Looked up from germline, CDR1 is SEHNR and CDR2 is FQNEAQ (reference sequence). The CDR3 loop spans 13 amino acids. V gave up 5 bases and J gave up 1 base, with 8 bases separating them. The DNA of the CDR3 is TGTGCCAGCAGCCCGGGACAGAACACTGAAGCTTTCTTT. Its translation is CASSPGQNTEAFF.

The chain has TRBV7-8 and TRBJ1-5, with D possibly being TRBD1 (5 bases). V was clipped by 2 bases and J by 6 bases, with 20 bases between them. The CDR3 covers 17 residues. Germline loops: CDR1 SGHVS, CDR2 FQNEAQ. The CDR3 is CASSLSWIGVQGQPQHF. Here the CDR3 DNA reads TGTGCCAGCAGCTTATCGTGGATAGGGGTGCAGGGTCAGCCCCAGCATTTT. The full variable domain, its missing parts supplied by reference TRBV7-8 and TRBJ1-5, is GAGVSQSPRYKVAKRGQDVALRCDPISGHVSLFWYQQALGQGPEFLTYFQNEAQLDKSGLPSDRFFAERPEGSVSTLKIQRTQQEDSAVYLCASSLSWIGVQGQPQHFGDGTRLSIL.

The chain is built from TRBV25-1 and TRBJ2-2, with D possibly being TRBD1 (6 bases). The CDR3 is 16 amino acids. Trimming cost V 7 bases and J 8 bases, with 23 bases left between them. The germline gives CDR1 MGHDK, CDR2 SYGVNS. CDR3 region: CASTLSPQGNAGELFF. The CDR3 coding sequence is TGTGCCAGCACCTTGTCACCACAGGGTAATGCGGGGGAGCTGTTTTTT.

The J gene is TRBJ1-5, the V gene TRBV7-8; 8 nucleotides align to TRBD1. Germline CDR1 is SGHVS and CDR2 is FQNEAQ. V lost 1 base, J lost 2 bases, and 1 base stayed unmatched. CDR3 length equals 15 residues. The CDR3: CASSLVGQGNQPQHF. In DNA form, the CDR3 reads TGTGCCAGCAGCTTAGTGGGACAGGGCAATCAGCCCCAGCATTTT.

The gene calls are TRBV18 and TRBJ1-1; maybe TRBD1 (6 bases). The length of the CDR3 is 14 residues. The germline gives CDR1 KGHSH, CDR2 LQKENI. V shed 3 bases and J shed 1 base, with 9 bases lying between them. The CDR3 spells CASSPQTGNTEAFF. In DNA form, the CDR3 reads TGTGCCAGCTCACCCCAGACAGGGAACACTGAAGCTTTCTTT.